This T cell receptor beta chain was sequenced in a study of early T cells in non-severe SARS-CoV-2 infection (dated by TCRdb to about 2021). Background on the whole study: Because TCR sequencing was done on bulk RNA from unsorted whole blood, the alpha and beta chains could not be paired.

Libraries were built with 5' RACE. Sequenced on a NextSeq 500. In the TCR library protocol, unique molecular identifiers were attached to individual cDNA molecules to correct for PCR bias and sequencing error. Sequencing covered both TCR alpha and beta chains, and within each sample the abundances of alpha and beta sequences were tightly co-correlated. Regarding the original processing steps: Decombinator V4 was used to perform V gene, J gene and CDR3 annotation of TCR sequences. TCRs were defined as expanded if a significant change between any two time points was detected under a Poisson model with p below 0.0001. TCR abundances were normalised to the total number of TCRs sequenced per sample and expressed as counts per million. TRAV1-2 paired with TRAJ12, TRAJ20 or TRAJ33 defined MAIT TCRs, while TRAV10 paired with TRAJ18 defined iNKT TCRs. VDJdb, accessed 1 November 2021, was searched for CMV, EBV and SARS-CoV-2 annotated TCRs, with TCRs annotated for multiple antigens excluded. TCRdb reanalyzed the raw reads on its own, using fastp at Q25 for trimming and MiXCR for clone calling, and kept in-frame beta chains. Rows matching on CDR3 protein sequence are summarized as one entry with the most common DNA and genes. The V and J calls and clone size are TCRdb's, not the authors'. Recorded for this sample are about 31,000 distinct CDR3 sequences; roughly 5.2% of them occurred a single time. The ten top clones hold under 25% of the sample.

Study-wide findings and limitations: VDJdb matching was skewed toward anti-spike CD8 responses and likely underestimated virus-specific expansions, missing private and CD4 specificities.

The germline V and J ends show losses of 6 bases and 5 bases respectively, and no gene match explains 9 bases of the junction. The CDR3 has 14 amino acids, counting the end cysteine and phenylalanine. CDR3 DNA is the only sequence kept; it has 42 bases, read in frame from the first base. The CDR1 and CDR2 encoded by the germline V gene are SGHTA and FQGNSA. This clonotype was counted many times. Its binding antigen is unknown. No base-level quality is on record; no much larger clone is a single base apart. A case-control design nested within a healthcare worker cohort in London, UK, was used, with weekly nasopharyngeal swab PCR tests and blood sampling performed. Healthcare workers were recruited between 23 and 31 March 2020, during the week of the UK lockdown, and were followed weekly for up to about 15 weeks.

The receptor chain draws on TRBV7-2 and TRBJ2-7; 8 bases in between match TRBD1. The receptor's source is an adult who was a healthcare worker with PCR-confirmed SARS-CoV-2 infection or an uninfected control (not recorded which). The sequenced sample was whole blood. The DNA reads TGTGCCAGCAGTCTCGGACAGGGTGGTAACGAGCAGTACTTC. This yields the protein CASSLGQGGNEQYF.